The TCR beta chain under discussion was sequenced for a study of blood T cell repertoires in COVID-19. Germline-derived CDR1 and CDR2 are GTSNPN and SVGIG (reference sequence). CDR3 length: 18 amino acids. V lost 0 bases and J 0 bases, leaving 15 bases between the germline ends. Cohorts were assigned according to the clinical history that participants reported. In Cohort 3, a recovered donor had either two negative PCRs, clearance, or symptom resolution. This clone was detected a few times. The repertoire was sequenced with immunoSEQ multiplex PCR; TCRdb's copy has only in-frame clones and lacks some. This sample carries 90,000 to 120,000 clones, 80% to 90% of them seen once, and the ten largest clones take about 2.5%.

Sequencing was performed on PBMCs or T cells enriched from blood (not recorded which). The receptor was isolated from a woman in her 50s who had recovered from COVID-19. The rearrangement links TRBV30 to TRBJ2-6; the D is unclear. CDR3 protein: CAWSVEASTSSGANVLTF. CDR3 bases: TGTGCCTGGAGTGTAGAGGCCAGCACTTCCTCTGGGGCCAACGTCCTGACTTTC.